The clone carrying this TCR beta chain was seen more than once but under ten times. Its cognate antigen is unknown. This record comes from a study of CD8 T cells in ankylosing spondylitis. Researchers built TCR beta libraries using quantitative 5'-RACE with molecular barcodes. TCRdb analysed the 5' RACE reads with MiXCR anew, one entry per CDR3 protein. The sample consists of 250,000 to 350,000 distinct CDR3 sequences, 20% of them appearing once. Findings and limits, study-wide: A TCR beta motif of 7 to 9 highly homologous variants seemed to mark ankylosing spondylitis blood. Existing reports had already noted some motif variants in reactive arthritis synovial fluid and blood.

From germline, CDR1 is SNHLY and CDR2 FYNNEI. This CDR3 contains 13 residues. Trimming removed 3 bases from V and 1 base from J, with 4 bases in between. The sample was blood, either unsorted or a sorted T cell fraction (not recorded which). This TCR derives from a male donor with ankylosing spondylitis or in good health (not recorded which). The chain joins TRBV2 to TRBJ1-5; no firm D call. The CDR3, as DNA: TGTGCCAGCAGTGATGACAGCAATCAGCCCCAGCATTTT. Translation: CASSDDSNQPQHF. Full variable domain (outside the CDR3, taken from reference TRBV2 and TRBJ1-5): EPEVTQTPSHQVTQMGQEVILRCVPISNHLYFYWYRQILGQKVEFLVSFYNNEISEKSEIFDDQFSVERPDGSNFTLKIRSTKLEDSAMYFCASSDDSNQPQHFGDGTRLSIL.